These 23 T cell receptor beta chains came from one sample sequenced in a study of read filtering for tumor transcriptome and immune sequencing. Molecular barcoded adaptors covering alpha/delta and beta/gamma chains were used on approximately 440 ng RNA. TCRdb recomputed calls from the reads with MiXCR, one row per CDR3 protein. The table has 100,000 to 150,000 distinct CDR3 sequences, over 10% seen once; the top ten hold around 8.2%. Sequencing was done on a sample of a population of CD138-negative cells sorted from bone marrow. These receptors originate from a donor at least 40 years old with multiple myeloma.

This clonotype was seen at least ten times. This chain links TRBV5-6 with TRBJ2-1; 11 bases line up with TRBD2. After removal of 5 bases from V and 7 bases from J, the junction contained 5 bases not matched to a gene. CDR1 and CDR2 (germline): SGHDT, YYEEEE. The CDR3 runs 14 residues. CDR3 coding DNA: TGTGCCAGCAGTTTTAGCGGGAGGGAAAATGAGCAGTTCTTC. As protein: CASSFSGRENEQFF.

This clonotype was counted ten times or more. This chain links TRBV7-9 with TRBJ1-2; D may be TRBD1 (5 bases). Germline values: CDR1 SEHNR, CDR2 FQNEAQ (reference sequence). V was shortened by 2 bases and J by 0 bases, with 10 bases between the two germline ends. The CDR3 contains 15 residues. The CDR3 DNA follows: TGTGCCAGCAGCTTAAGGGACGGCGCTAACTATGGCTACACCTTC. Translating it yields CASSLRDGANYGYTF.

This clonotype came up many times. The chain links TRBV20-1 to TRBJ2-7, with 12 bases aligning to TRBD2. The ends lost 2 bases at V and 3 bases at J; junction bases unmatched: 5. The CDR3 is 15 residues long. Germline V lookup: CDR1 DFQATT, CDR2 SNEGSKA (reference sequence). CDR3 loop: CSARPLTSGSYEQYF. CDR3 coding DNA: TGCAGTGCTAGACCCCTGACTAGCGGGAGCTACGAGCAGTACTTC.

In its sample, this clonotype was seen many times. The junction does not match germline at one end; this may be a read error. The chain employs TRBV5-3 and TRBJ1-1; no firm D call. TRBV5-3 is filed as an ORF, its function uncertain. This CDR3 has 14 residues. CDR3 region: CASSLRTPNTEAFF. CDR3 in DNA: TGTGCCAGCAGCTTGCGGACCCCGAACACTGAAGCTTTCTTT.

This clonotype showed up many times. The rearrangement joins TRBV4-3 to TRBJ2-1; maybe TRBD2 (5 bases). Germline assignment: CDR1 LGHNA and CDR2 YSLEER. V was trimmed by 1 base and J by 10 bases, leaving 14 bases between them. The CDR3 covers 14 residues. DNA of the CDR3: TGCGCCAGCAGCCAAGGAGGAGTTGGACTGGAGCAGTTCTTC. Amino acid sequence: CASSQGGVGLEQFF.

This clonotype appeared many times. This chain connects TRBV20-1 to TRBJ2-2; D gene unclear. CDR1 is DFQATT and CDR2 is SNEGSKA in the germline V gene (reference sequence). Between the trimmed V and J ends, which lost 1 base and 1 base, there was a span of 7 bases. CDR3 length: 14 residues. CDR3 loop: CSARAYRNTGELFF. In DNA form, the CDR3 reads TGCAGTGCTAGAGCCTACAGGAACACCGGGGAGCTGTTTTTT.

This clonotype was seen at least ten times. The chain joins TRBV11-2 to TRBJ2-1, with 13 positions matching TRBD2. Looked up from germline, CDR1 is SGHAT and CDR2 is FQNNGV. CDR3 length: 16 amino acids. J lost 7 bases, V lost 4 bases, and 7 bases had no gene match. The CDR3 DNA is TGTGCCAGCAGCTCAACTAGCGGGAGGGCCCGAAATGAGCAGTTCTTC. Its protein is CASSSTSGRARNEQFF.

This clonotype was observed a few times. The chain has TRBV10-3 and TRBJ2-5; TRBD2 matches at 14 bases. Per the germline V gene, CDR1 is ENHRY and CDR2 is SYGVKD. V trimming: 10 bases; J trimming: 5 bases; junction bases outside the gene matches: 6. The CDR3 contains 14 residues. The CDR3 nucleotides read TGTGCCACCAGAGGACTAGCGGGGGGCGAGACCCAGTACTTC. This gives the protein CATRGLAGGETQYF.

This clonotype came up many times. The V gene is TRBV7-3, the J gene TRBJ2-2, with TRBD2 as a possible D gene (6 bases). Germline CDR1 SGHTA, CDR2 FQGTGA. The CDR3 loop spans 15 amino acids. The V and J ends lost 5 bases and 6 bases respectively, with 16 bases between them. The CDR3 here is CASSQDGGGSGELFF. CDR3 in DNA: TGTGCCAGCAGCCAGGACGGTGGGGGGTCCGGGGAGCTGTTTTTT.

This clonotype was seen repeatedly, ten times or more. The gene calls are TRBV19 and TRBJ2-1; 7 bases are shared with TRBD2. The germline gives CDR1 LNHDA, CDR2 SQIVND (reference sequence). The trim removed 4 bases at V and 4 bases at J, leaving 13 bases unmatched. The CDR3 is 17 amino acids. The DNA of the CDR3 is TGTGCCAGTAGTACTTTAGCTAGCGGACCTTTATACAATGAGCAGTTCTTC. This sequence encodes CASSTLASGPLYNEQFF. Variable domain in full (rest from reference TRBV19 and TRBJ2-1): DGGITQSPKYLFRKEGQNVTLSCEQNLNHDAMYWYRQDPGQGLRLIYYSQIVNDFQKGDIAEGYSVSREKKESFPLTVTSAQKNPTAFYLCASSTLASGPLYNEQFFGPGTRLTVL.

This clonotype was seen at least ten times. J is TRBJ2-2 and V is TRBV5-1; 8 bases match TRBD1. The junction had 8 bases not matched to a gene; V was cut back by 4 bases and J by 3 bases. The CDR3 is 16 amino acids. CDR1 SGHRS and CDR2 YFSETQ come from the germline V gene. The CDR3 loop is CASSPDREVDTGELFF. CDR3 nucleotide sequence: TGCGCCAGCAGCCCGGACAGGGAAGTTGACACCGGGGAGCTGTTTTTT.

This clonotype was recorded at least ten times. This sequence joins TRBV20-1 and TRBJ2-7; 7 bases line up with TRBD1. There are 13 residues in the CDR3. The germline V gene has CDR1 DFQATT and CDR2 SNEGSKA (reference sequence). V dropped 6 bases and J dropped 2; count of bases not matched to a gene: 7. The CDR3 DNA is TGCAGTGCCACAAACAGGGGAACCTACGAGCAGTACTTC. It yields the protein CSATNRGTYEQYF.

Regarding this clonotype: This may be a read error: a much more frequent sequence differs by one nucleotide. The limits of the CDR3 on the DNA are not certain, so only TCRdb's listed CDR3 is given. The V and J genes are TRBV3-1 and TRBJ2-3; TRBD1 is the table's D call and was not checked against the DNA. The CDR3 region is 14 residues in length, termini included. Germline CDR1 LGHDT, CDR2 YNNKEL (reference sequence). CDR3 sequence reads: CASSQGWGAGTRYF.

The J gene is TRBJ2-3, the V gene TRBV15, with TRBD2 matching 12 bases. CDR1 LNHNV and CDR2 YYDKDF come from the germline V gene (reference sequence). This CDR3 is 20 amino acids long. V was clipped by 0 bases and J by 4 bases; unmatched bases: 14. CDR3 in amino acids: CATSRDVTSGRTRRADTQYF. The CDR3 bases are TGTGCCACCAGCAGAGATGTTACTAGCGGGAGGACTCGGCGCGCAGATACGCAGTATTTT.

The chain has TRBV20-1 and TRBJ2-2; maybe TRBD1 (6 bases). The CDR3 runs to 13 residues. Between the trimmed V and J ends, which lost 6 bases and 1 base, there was a span of 9 bases. In germline, CDR1 is DFQATT, CDR2 SNEGSKA (reference sequence). CDR3 coding DNA: TGCAGTGCCGAGACAGGGAACACCGGGGAGCTGTTTTTT. Translated, it gives CSAETGNTGELFF.

Remarks on this clonotype: This sequence may be a read error, since a much larger clone differs from it by one base. J is TRBJ2-7 and V is TRBV5-1, with 10 nucleotides matching TRBD2. Germline V CDR1 and CDR2: SGHRS, YFSETQ. The CDR3 totals 17 residues. Germline trimming cut 5 bases from V and 6 bases from J; bases unmatched to any gene: 17. This chain's CDR3 is CASRNGLAEFGLREQYF. The CDR3 coding sequence is TGCGCCAGCAGAAACGGACTAGCGGAGTTTGGGTTACGCGAGCAGTACTTC.

This clonotype came up many times. The chain uses TRBV6-2 or TRBV6-3 and TRBJ1-2, with D unclear. CDR1 MNHEY and CDR2 SVGEGT come from the germline V gene. This CDR3 has 14 amino acids. V lost 7 bases to trimming and J lost 4 bases, with 16 bases between them. DNA for the CDR3: TGTGCCAGCAAAAATCCCGGCGAAGGCTATGGCTACACCTTC. Translating it yields CASKNPGEGYGYTF.

This clonotype was counted once. A much bigger clone sits one base away, suggesting this may be a read error. The rearrangement joins TRBV30 to TRBJ2-3; the D is unclear. CDR3 length: 14 residues. Germline V gene data show CDR1 as GTSNPN and CDR2 as SVGIG (reference sequence). This CDR3 reads CAWCVGRFTDTQYF. The CDR3 bases are TGTGCCTGGTGTGTAGGCAGGTTCACAGATACGCAGTATTTT.

This clonotype was recorded at least ten times. The chain carries TRBV20-1 and TRBJ2-1, with 8 positions matching TRBD1. This CDR3 is built from 13 residues. Germline V gene lookup returns CDR1 DFQATT and CDR2 SNEGSKA (reference sequence). V lost 5 bases, J lost 8 bases, and 8 bases stayed unmatched. The CDR3 loop reads CSAALSGGDEQFF. The CDR3, as DNA: TGCAGTGCTGCCCTCTCAGGGGGCGATGAGCAGTTCTTC.

The table lists this clonotype with many counts. The chain carries TRBV7-2 and TRBJ2-6; no reliable D call. CDR3 length equals 18 residues. Germline V gene data show CDR1 as SGHTA and CDR2 as FQGNSA. V lost 1 base, J lost 0 bases, and 13 bases lay in between. The CDR3: CASSLGGFVGSGANVLTF. The CDR3 coding sequence is TGTGCCAGCAGCTTAGGTGGGTTTGTCGGCTCTGGGGCCAACGTCCTGACTTTC.

Ten or more counts support this clonotype. The CDR3 sequence is CASSGLAGGYEQYF. As DNA, the CDR3 is TGTGCCAGCAGTGGACTAGCGGGAGGATACGAGCAGTACTTC. The rearrangement joins TRBV6-2 or TRBV6-3 to TRBJ2-7; 14 nucleotides match TRBD2. CDR3 size: 14 residues. Germline CDR1 and CDR2: MNHEY and SVGEGT. V lost 5 bases and J lost 4; bases outside the gene matches: 1.

V gene TRBV6-5 combines with J gene TRBJ2-2, with 14 positions matching TRBD2. Losses at the gene ends were 4 bases for V and 3 bases for J; bases not matched to a gene: 7. This CDR3 spans 18 amino acids. The germline V gene has CDR1 MNHEY and CDR2 SVGAGI. The CDR3 region is CASSLGLAGVVDTGELFF. CDR3 nucleotides: TGTGCCAGCAGTTTGGGACTAGCGGGAGTGGTGGACACCGGGGAGCTGTTTTTT.

Worth noting for this clonotype: Being one base from a much bigger clone, this may be a read error. This sequence joins TRBV12-3 or TRBV12-4 and TRBJ2-2; 9 bases match TRBD1. The CDR3 covers 16 residues. V was pared by 7 bases and J by 6 bases, with 12 bases of the junction left unmatched. The CDR3 DNA reads as TGTGCCAGCAAGGGAGACAGGGGGTTCAACGCCGGGGAGCTGTTTTTT. Translated: CASKGDRGFNAGELFF.